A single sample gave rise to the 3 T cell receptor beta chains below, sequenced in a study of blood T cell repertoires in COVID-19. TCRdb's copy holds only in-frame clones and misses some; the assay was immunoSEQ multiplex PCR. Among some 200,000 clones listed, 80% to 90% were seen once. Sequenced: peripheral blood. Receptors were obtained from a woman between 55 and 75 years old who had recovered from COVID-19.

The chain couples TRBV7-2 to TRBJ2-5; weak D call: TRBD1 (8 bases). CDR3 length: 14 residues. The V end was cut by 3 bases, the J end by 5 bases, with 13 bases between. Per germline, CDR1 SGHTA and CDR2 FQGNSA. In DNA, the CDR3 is TGTGCCAGCAGCTTTAACAGGGGGGGGGAGACCCAGTACTTC. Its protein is CASSFNRGGETQYF.

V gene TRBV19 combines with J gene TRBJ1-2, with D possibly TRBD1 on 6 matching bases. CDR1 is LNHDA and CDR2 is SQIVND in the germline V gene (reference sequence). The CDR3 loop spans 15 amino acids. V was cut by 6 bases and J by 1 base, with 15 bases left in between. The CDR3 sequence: CASSFAGAINYGYTF. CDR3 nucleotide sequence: TGTGCCAGTAGCTTCGCAGGGGCCATTAACTATGGCTACACCTTC.

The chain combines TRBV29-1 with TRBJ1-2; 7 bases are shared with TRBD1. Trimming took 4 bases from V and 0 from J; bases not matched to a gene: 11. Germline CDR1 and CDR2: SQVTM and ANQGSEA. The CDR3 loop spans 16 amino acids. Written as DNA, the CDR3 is TGCAGCGTTGGAGCAACGACAGGGACCACTAACTATGGCTACACCTTC. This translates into CSVGATTGTTNYGYTF. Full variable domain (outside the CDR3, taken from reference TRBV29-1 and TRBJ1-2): SAVISQKPSRDICQRGTSLTIQCQVDSQVTMMFWYRQQPGQSLTLIATANQGSEATYESGFVIDKFPISRPNLTFSTLTVSNMSPEDSSIYLCSVGATTGTTNYGYTFGSGTRLTVV.